The 2 T cell receptor beta chains reported below all come from one sample, sequenced in a study of cytomegalovirus exposure and HLA in healthy donors. PCR was performed using 60 Vbeta and 13 Jbeta primers. Assay used: immunoSEQ multiplex PCR; TCRdb lists only in-frame clones, some missing. Of around 100,000 clones listed, roughly 74% were seen once; the top ten hold around 0.79%. Sequenced sample: PBMCs. The origin of the receptors is a young woman in good health and CMV-seronegative.

The chain combines TRBV4-2 with TRBJ2-2; TRBD2 aligns across 13 bases. The trim removed 2 bases at V and 7 bases at J, leaving 7 bases unmatched. This CDR3 comprises 17 residues. CDR1 and CDR2 from the germline V gene are LGHNA and YNFKEQ. Written as DNA, the CDR3 is TGTGCCAGCAGCCAATACGGACTAGCGGGAGTGGGCGGGGAGCTGTTTTTT. It yields the protein CASSQYGLAGVGGELFF.

The V gene is TRBV6-5, the J gene TRBJ1-2; D is uncertain. CDR1 MNHEY and CDR2 SVGAGI come from the germline V gene. Trimming took 3 bases from V and 7 from J, leaving 18 bases between them. The CDR3 sequence is 15 residues long. The CDR3 bases are TGTGCCAGCAGTTATTCCCCCGCAAGAGGGAGTGGCTACACCTTC. It translates to CASSYSPARGSGYTF.